The T cell receptor beta chain described here comes from a study of blood T cell repertoires in COVID-19. About the research overall: Material from acute and convalescent COVID-19 was sourced from the United States, Italy and Spain. From T cells, B-cell-depleted T cells, or PBMCs came the material, which was cDNA or gDNA.

The germline V gene encodes CDR1 SEHNR and CDR2 FQNEAQ (reference sequence). The ends were cut back, 2 bases at V and 5 bases at J, with 9 bases in the middle. The CDR3 has 13 residues. As handled by the study authors: Scientists estimated how many nucleated cells there were by amplifying reference gene primers. Sequencing was performed with immunoSEQ multiplex PCR; in TCRdb, only in-frame clones are kept and a portion is missing. D and trimming were read from the DNA, whereas the V and J calls and clone size are those reported in that table. The sample lists 60,000 to 80,000 clones, roughly 88% occurring once.

The J gene is TRBJ2-5, the V gene TRBV7-9, with D tentatively TRBD2 (5 bases). Sample: peripheral blood. The TCR was taken from a human donor in a cohort sampled during active COVID-19. The CDR3 region has the DNA TGTGCCAGCAGCTTAAGAGGCGGGGAGACCCAGTACTTC. It encodes CASSLRGGETQYF.